This T cell receptor (beta chain) was observed in a study of post-analysis software for immune sequencing data. Study context: Relapsing-remitting, secondary progressive and progressive-relapsing forms made up the multiple sclerosis disease courses. Study-level results: Multiple sclerosis was associated with a significant reduction in normalized Chao1 diversity relative to controls. Samples from one preparation batch, clustered by F measure, grouped strongly together. TRBV5-6, TRBV5-1 and TRBV20-1 were among five TRBV segments more frequent in patients than controls.

The CDR3 covers 13 residues. Looked up from germline, CDR1 is SGHRS and CDR2 is YFSETQ. V shed 4 bases and J shed 3 bases, with 8 bases lying between them. cDNA libraries for TCR beta contained unique molecular identifiers. TCRdb re-called the PCR reads with MiXCR, one entry per CDR3 protein. The sample carries fewer than 700,000 distinct CDR3 sequences, roughly 47% recorded once. Of note for this clonotype: Its cognate antigen is unknown.

Material: blood. This TCR was recovered from a girl aged 5 to 17 with multiple sclerosis. This sequence joins TRBV5-1 and TRBJ1-5, with unresolved D. Here the CDR3 reads CASSRESNQPQHF. CDR3 coding DNA: TGCGCCAGCAGCAGGGAATCCAATCAGCCCCAGCATTTT.